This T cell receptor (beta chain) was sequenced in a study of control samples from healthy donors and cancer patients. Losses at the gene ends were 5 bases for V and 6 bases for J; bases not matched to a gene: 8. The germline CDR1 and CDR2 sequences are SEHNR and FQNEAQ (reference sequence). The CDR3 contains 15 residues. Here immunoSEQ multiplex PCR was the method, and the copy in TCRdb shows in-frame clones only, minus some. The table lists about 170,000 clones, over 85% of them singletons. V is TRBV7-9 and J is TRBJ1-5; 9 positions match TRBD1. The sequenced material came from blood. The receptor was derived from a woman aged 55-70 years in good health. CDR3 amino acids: CASSPTGQGSQPQHF. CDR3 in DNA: TGTGCCAGCAGCCCGACTGGACAGGGGAGTCAGCCCCAGCATTTT.